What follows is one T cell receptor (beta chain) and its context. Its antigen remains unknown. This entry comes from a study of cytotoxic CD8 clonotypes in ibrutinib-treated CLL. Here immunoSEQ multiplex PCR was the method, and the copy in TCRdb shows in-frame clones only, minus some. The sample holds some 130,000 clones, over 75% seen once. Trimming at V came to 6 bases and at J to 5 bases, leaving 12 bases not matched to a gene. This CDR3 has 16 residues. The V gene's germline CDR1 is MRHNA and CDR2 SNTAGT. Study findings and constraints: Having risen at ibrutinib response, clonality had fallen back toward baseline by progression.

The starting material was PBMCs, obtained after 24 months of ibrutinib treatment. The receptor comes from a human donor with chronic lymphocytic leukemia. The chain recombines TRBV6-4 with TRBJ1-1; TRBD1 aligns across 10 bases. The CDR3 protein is CASSPGQGIGLTEAFF. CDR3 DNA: TGTGCCAGCAGCCCGGGACAGGGGATAGGACTTACTGAAGCTTTCTTT.